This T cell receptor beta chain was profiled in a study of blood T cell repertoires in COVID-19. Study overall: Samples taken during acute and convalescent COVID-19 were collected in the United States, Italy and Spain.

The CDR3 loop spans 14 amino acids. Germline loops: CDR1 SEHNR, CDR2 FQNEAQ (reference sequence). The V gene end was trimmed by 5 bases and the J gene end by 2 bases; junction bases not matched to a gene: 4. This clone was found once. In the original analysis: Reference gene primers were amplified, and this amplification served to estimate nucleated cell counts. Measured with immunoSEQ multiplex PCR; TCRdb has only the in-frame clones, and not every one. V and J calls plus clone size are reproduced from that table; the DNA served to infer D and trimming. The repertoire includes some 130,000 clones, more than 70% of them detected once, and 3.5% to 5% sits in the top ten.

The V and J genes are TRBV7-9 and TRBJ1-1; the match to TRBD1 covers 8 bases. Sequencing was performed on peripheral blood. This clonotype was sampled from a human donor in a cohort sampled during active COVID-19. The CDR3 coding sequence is TGTGCCAGCAGCCGACAGGGGTCAAACACTGAAGCTTTCTTT. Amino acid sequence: CASSRQGSNTEAFF.